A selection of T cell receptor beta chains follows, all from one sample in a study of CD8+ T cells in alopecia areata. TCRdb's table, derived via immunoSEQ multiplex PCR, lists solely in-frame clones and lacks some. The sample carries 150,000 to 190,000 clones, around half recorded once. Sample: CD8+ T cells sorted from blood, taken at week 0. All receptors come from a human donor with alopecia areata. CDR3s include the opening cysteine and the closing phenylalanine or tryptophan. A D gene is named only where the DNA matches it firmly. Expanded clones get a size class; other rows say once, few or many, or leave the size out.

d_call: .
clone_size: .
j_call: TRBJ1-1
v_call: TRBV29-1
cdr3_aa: CSVPSNPGITEAFF
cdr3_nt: TGCAGCGTGCCCTCGAACCCAGGGATCACTGAAGCTTTCTTT

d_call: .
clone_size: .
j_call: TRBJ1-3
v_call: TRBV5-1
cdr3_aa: CASSLGGPSSGNTIYF
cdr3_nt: TGCGCCAGCAGCTTGGGGGGGCCCTCCTCTGGAAACACCATATATTTT

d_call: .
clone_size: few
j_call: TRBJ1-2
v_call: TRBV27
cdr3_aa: CASSLGRDDYGYTF
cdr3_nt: TGTGCCAGCAGTTTAGGCAGGGATGACTATGGCTACACCTTC

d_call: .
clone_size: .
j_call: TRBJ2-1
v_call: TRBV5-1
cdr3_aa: CASNPGLKDNEQFF
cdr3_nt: TGCGCCAGCAACCCGGGACTTAAAGACAATGAGCAGTTCTTC

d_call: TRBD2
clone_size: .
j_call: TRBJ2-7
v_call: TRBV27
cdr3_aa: CASSPLAGDYEQYF
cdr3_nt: TGTGCCAGCAGTCCGCTAGCGGGGGACTACGAGCAGTACTTC

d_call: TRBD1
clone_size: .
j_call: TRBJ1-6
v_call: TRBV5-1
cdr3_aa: CASSQETQGGHNSPLHF
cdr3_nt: TGCGCCAGCAGCCAAGAAACTCAGGGGGGGCATAATTCACCCCTCCACTTT

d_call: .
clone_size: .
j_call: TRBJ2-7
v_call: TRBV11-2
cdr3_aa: CASSLDPQGIEQYF
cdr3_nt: TGTGCCAGCAGCTTAGATCCTCAGGGAATCGAGCAGTACTTC

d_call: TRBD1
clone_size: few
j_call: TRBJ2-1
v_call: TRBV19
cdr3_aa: CASSPRDRGWGNEQFF
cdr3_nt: TGTGCCAGTAGTCCCCGGGACAGGGGTTGGGGCAATGAGCAGTTCTTC

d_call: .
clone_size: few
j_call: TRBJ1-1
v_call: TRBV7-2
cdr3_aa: CAKRAGAEAFF
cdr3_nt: TGTGCCAAACGCGCAGGCGCTGAAGCTTTCTTT

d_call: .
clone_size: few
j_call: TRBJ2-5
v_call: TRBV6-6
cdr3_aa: CASSLRVETQYF
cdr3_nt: TGTGCCAGCAGTCTAAGGGTAGAGACCCAGTACTTC